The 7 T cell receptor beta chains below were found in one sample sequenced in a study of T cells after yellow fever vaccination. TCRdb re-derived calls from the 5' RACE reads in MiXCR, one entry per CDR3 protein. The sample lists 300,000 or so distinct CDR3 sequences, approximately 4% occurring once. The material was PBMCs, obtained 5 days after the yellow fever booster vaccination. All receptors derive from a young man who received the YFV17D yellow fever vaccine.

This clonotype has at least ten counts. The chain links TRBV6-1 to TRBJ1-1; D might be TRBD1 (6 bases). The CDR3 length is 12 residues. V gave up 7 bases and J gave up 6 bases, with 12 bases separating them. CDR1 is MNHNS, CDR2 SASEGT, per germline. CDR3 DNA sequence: TGTGCCAGCATTGGGGGGGCCCCTGAAGCTTTCTTT. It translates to CASIGGAPEAFF.

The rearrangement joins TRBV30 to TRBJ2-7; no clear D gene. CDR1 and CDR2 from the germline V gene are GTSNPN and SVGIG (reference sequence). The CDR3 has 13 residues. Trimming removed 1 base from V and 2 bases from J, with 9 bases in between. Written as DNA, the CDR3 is TGTGCCTGGAGTGGTCTACTACCCTACGAGCAGTACTTC. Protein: CAWSGLLPYEQYF. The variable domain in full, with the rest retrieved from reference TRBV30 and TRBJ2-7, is SQTIHQWPATLVQPVGSPLSLECTVEGTSNPNLYWYRQAAGRGLQLLFYSVGIGQISSEVPQNLSASRPQDRQFILSSKKLLLSDSGFYLCAWSGLLPYEQYFGPGTRLTVT.

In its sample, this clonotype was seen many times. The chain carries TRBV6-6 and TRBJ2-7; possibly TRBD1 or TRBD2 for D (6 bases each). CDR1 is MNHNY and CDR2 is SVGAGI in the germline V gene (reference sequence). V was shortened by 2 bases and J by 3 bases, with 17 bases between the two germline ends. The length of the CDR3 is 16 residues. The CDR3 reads CASSYGGTWTDYEQYV. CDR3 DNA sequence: TGTGCCAGCAGTTACGGGGGGACCTGGACAGACTACGAGCAGTACGTC.

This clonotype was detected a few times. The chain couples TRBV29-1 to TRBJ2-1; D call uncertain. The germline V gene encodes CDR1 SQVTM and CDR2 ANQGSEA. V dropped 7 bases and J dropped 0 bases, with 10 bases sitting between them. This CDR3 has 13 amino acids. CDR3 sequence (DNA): TGCAGCGGTGGAGTAAACTCCTACAATGAGCAGTTCTTC. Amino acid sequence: CSGGVNSYNEQFF.

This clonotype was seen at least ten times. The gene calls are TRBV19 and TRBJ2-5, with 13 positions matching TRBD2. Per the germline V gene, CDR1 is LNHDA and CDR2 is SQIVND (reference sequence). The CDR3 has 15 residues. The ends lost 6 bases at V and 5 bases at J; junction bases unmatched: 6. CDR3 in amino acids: CASSLTSGGFETQYF. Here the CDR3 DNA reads TGTGCCAGTAGCTTGACTAGCGGGGGGTTTGAGACCCAGTACTTC.

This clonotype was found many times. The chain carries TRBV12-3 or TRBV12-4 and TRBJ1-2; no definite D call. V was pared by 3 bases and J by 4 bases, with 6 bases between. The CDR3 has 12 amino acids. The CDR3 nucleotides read TGTGCCAGCAGTTTTGTACGCTATGGCTACACCTTC. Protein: CASSFVRYGYTF.

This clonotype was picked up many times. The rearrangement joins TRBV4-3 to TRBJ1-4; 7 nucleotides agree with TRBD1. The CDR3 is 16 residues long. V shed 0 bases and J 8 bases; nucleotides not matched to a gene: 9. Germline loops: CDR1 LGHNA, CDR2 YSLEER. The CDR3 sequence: CASSQDRSGGHEKLFF. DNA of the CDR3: TGCGCCAGCAGCCAAGATCGATCAGGGGGTCACGAAAAACTGTTTTTT.